These 28 T cell receptor beta chains came from one sample sequenced in a study of blood T cell repertoires in COVID-19. Profiling relied on immunoSEQ multiplex PCR, and the TCRdb table lists in-frame clones only, not all of them. The sample holds 200,000 to 250,000 clones; 70% to 85% are singletons and the top ten take under 2%. Sequenced input: PBMCs or T cells enriched from blood (not recorded which). The receptors derive from a man aged 55 to 70 who had recovered from COVID-19.

This chain connects TRBV11-2 to TRBJ1-5; 7 bases map to TRBD1. The junction had 1 base not matched to a gene; V was cut back by 4 bases and J by 1 base. Germline V gene lookup returns CDR1 SGHAT and CDR2 FQNNGV. This CDR3 spans 14 amino acids. The CDR3 region is CASSSTGSNQPQHF. The CDR3 bases are TGTGCCAGCAGCTCGACAGGGAGCAATCAGCCCCAGCATTTT.

This chain connects TRBV19 to TRBJ2-1; 9 bases align to TRBD1. Germline CDR1 reads LNHDA; CDR2 reads SQIVND (reference sequence). The J segment lost 8 bases and the V segment lost 9 bases, leaving 5 bases of the junction unmatched. The CDR3 consists of 12 residues. DNA of the CDR3: TGTGCCAGCGGGACAGGGTCCCATGAGCAGTTCTTC. Translation gives CASGTGSHEQFF.

The V call is TRBV2, the J call TRBJ1-1; D is unclear. CDR3 length equals 14 residues. Germline V CDR1 and CDR2: SNHLY, FYNNEI. V gave up 6 bases and J gave up 3 bases, with 14 bases separating them. The CDR3 sequence is CASSYGVGYTEAFF. In DNA, the CDR3 is TGTGCCAGCAGCTACGGGGTTGGGTACACTGAAGCTTTCTTT.

This clone was found once. The genes are TRBV4-2 and TRBJ2-7; D unclear. The CDR3 spans 13 residues. V was pared by 0 bases and J by 3 bases, with 6 bases between. CDR1 is LGHNA and CDR2 is YNFKEQ in the germline V gene. The CDR3 DNA reads as TGTGCCAGCAGCCAAGAACTCGGCTACGAGCAGTACTTC. This sequence encodes CASSQELGYEQYF.

Here the CDR3 reads CASSQDLTGGSSYYNEQFF. DNA of the CDR3: TGCGCCAGCAGCCAAGATCTCACAGGGGGCTCATCTTACTACAATGAGCAGTTCTTC. This sequence joins TRBV4-3 and TRBJ2-1; TRBD1 matches 9 bases. The CDR3 sequence is 19 residues long. J lost 3 bases, V lost 0 bases, and 12 bases had no gene match. CDR1 LGHNA and CDR2 YSLEER come from the germline V gene.

The chain employs TRBV19 and TRBJ1-4; D is unclear. V lost 5 bases and J lost 8, with 18 bases in between. CDR3 length equals 15 residues. Germline CDR1 reads LNHDA; CDR2 reads SQIVND (reference sequence). CDR3 nucleotides: TGTGCCAGTAGTGAACAGAGTACCGGTGGGGAAAAACTGTTTTTT. Translated, it gives CASSEQSTGGEKLFF.

As concerns this clone: This sample also contains other DNA sequences that code for the same CDR3. The chain couples TRBV5-1 to TRBJ2-7; 7 bases are a match to TRBD1. V shed 6 bases, J shed 5 bases, and the junction held 8 bases outside the gene matches. Per the germline V gene, CDR1 is SGHRS and CDR2 is YFSETQ. The CDR3 has 13 residues. Written as DNA, the CDR3 is TGCGCCAGCAACGGACAGGTCCAGGACGAGCAGTACTTC. Translated: CASNGQVQDEQYF.

This chain connects TRBV4-2 to TRBJ1-1; 7 bases fit TRBD1. The germline V gene has CDR1 LGHNA and CDR2 YNFKEQ. This CDR3 spans 15 amino acids. Losses at the gene ends were 6 bases for V and 2 bases for J; bases not matched to a gene: 9. CDR3 bases: TGTGCCAGCAGACCGGGACAGCTGATCAACACTGAAGCTTTCTTT. Its protein product is CASRPGQLINTEAFF.

J is TRBJ1-2 and V is TRBV5-4; D is ambiguous. CDR1 SGHNT and CDR2 YYREEE come from the germline V gene (reference sequence). The CDR3 has 13 residues. V shed 0 bases and J shed 1 base, with 4 bases lying between them. The CDR3 nucleotides read TGTGCCAGCAGCTTGGCCGGTAACTATGGCTACACCTTC. The encoded protein is CASSLAGNYGYTF.

This rearrangement joins TRBV5-1 to TRBJ1-6; 7 bases line up with TRBD1. Germline CDR1 and CDR2: SGHRS and YFSETQ. The CDR3 is made up of 14 amino acids. V was clipped by 2 bases and J by 7 bases; unmatched bases: 3. The CDR3 nucleotides read TGCGCCAGCAGCTTAGACAGGGACAATTCACCCCTCCACTTT. Amino acids: CASSLDRDNSPLHF.

J is TRBJ2-3 and V is TRBV5-8; D gene uncertain. V lost 0 bases and J lost 1, with 3 bases in between. Germline V gene data show CDR1 as SGHTS and CDR2 as YDEGEE. CDR3 length: 13 amino acids. The CDR3, as DNA: TGTGCCAGCAGCTTGGGCGGCACAGATACGCAGTATTTT. It translates to CASSLGGTDTQYF.

This clone has only one observation. This chain connects TRBV10-3 to TRBJ1-5; 7 nucleotides line up with TRBD1. The trim removed 9 bases at V and 5 bases at J, leaving 10 bases unmatched. The V gene's germline CDR1 is ENHRY and CDR2 SYGVKD. The CDR3 has 14 residues. Here the CDR3 reads CAIPLWDRDQPQHF. The CDR3 DNA sequence: TGTGCCATACCATTGTGGGACAGAGATCAGCCCCAGCATTTT.

V usage is TRBV18 and J usage is TRBJ2-7; TRBD1 might be the D (6 bases). V dropped 6 bases and J dropped 3 bases, with 12 bases sitting between them. This CDR3 is built from 13 residues. Germline V gene lookup returns CDR1 KGHSH and CDR2 LQKENI. CDR3 region: CASSPSGVYEQYF. The CDR3 coding sequence is TGTGCCAGCTCGCCATCAGGGGTCTACGAGCAGTACTTC.

The rearrangement links TRBV3-1 (or the pseudogene TRBV3-2) to TRBJ2-1; D remains ambiguous. Germline-derived CDR1 and CDR2 are LGHDT and YNNKEL (reference sequence). Trimming removed 2 bases at V and 5 bases at J, with 7 bases between. This CDR3 is 13 amino acids long. The CDR3 loop is CASSQSINNEQFF. The CDR3 DNA is TGTGCCAGCAGCCAATCTATAAACAATGAGCAGTTCTTC.

This clone was picked up a small number of times. CDR3 amino acids: CASSLQSLSGSGNTIYF. The DNA of the CDR3 is TGTGCCAGCTCCCTTCAATCTCTCAGTGGCTCTGGAAACACCATATATTTT. The chain combines TRBV18 with TRBJ1-3; no reliable D call. In germline, CDR1 is KGHSH, CDR2 LQKENI. Trimming left V 6 bases short and J 0 bases short, with 18 bases between. This CDR3 contains 17 residues.

The rearrangement joins TRBV5-1 to TRBJ1-1; no reliable D call. Germline V lookup: CDR1 SGHRS, CDR2 YFSETQ. Trimming removed 2 bases at V and 3 bases at J, with 8 bases between. This CDR3 has 13 amino acids. The CDR3 reads CASSLYQDTEAFF. The CDR3 DNA follows: TGCGCCAGCAGCTTATATCAGGACACTGAAGCTTTCTTT.

This rearrangement joins TRBV7-2 to TRBJ1-6; D ambiguous. This CDR3 contains 16 residues. Trimming stripped 1 base from V and 3 bases from J, with 10 bases between. The V gene's germline CDR1 is SGHTA and CDR2 FQGNSA. In DNA form, the CDR3 reads TGTGCCAGCAGCTTAGTGAGCGGGGTCTATAATTCACCCCTCCACTTT. It translates to CASSLVSGVYNSPLHF. The full variable domain, its missing parts supplied by reference TRBV7-2 and TRBJ1-6, is GAGVSQSPSNKVTEKGKDVELRCDPISGHTALYWYRQSLGQGLEFLIYFQGNSAPDKSGLPSDRFSAERTGGSVSTLTIQRTQQEDSAVYLCASSLVSGVYNSPLHFGNGTRLTVT.

This clone was seen once. This chain links TRBV11-3 with TRBJ2-3, with D possibly being TRBD1 (6 bases). Germline lookup yields CDR1 SGHNT and CDR2 YENEEA. With 4 bases removed from V and 4 bases from J, the gap between germline ends came to 9 bases. The CDR3 is made up of 13 amino acids. The DNA for the CDR3 is TGTGCCAGCAGCTCCGACAGGTCAGATACGCAGTATTTT. This translates into CASSSDRSDTQYF.

The V call is TRBV10-3, the J call TRBJ1-1; 7 bases agree with TRBD1. The V and J ends lost 3 bases and 6 bases, in that order; junction bases with no gene match: 4. CDR3 length: 13 residues. The germline V gene encodes CDR1 ENHRY and CDR2 SYGVKD. In nucleotides, the CDR3 is TGTGCCATCAGTGATAAGGGGGCAGCTGAAGCTTTCTTT. Translating it yields CAISDKGAAEAFF.

The chain links TRBV30 to TRBJ1-5; 7 bases are a match to TRBD1. There are 16 residues in the CDR3. Germline assignment: CDR1 GTSNPN and CDR2 SVGIG (reference sequence). V shed 1 base, J shed 0 bases, and the junction held 6 bases outside the gene matches. The CDR3 sequence: CAWSGGTVNSNQPQHF. The DNA for the CDR3 is TGTGCCTGGAGTGGCGGGACAGTGAATAGCAATCAGCCCCAGCATTTT.

This clone has just one count. V and J are TRBV10-1 and TRBJ1-1, with TRBD1 matching over 7 bases. The CDR3 contains 13 residues. Per the germline V gene, CDR1 is WNHNN and CDR2 is SYGVQD (reference sequence). V dropped 0 bases and J dropped 7; count of bases not matched to a gene: 2. CDR3 protein: CASSESRDSEAFF. The CDR3 DNA reads TGCGCCAGCAGTGAGTCGAGGGACAGTGAAGCTTTCTTT.

This chain joins TRBV24-1 and TRBJ2-3; 8 positions agree with TRBD2. V lost 3 bases and J lost 5; bases outside the gene matches: 9. Looked up from germline, CDR1 is KGHDR and CDR2 is SFDVKD. This CDR3 comprises 16 residues. CDR3: CATSDAGGQWVDTQYF. Here the CDR3 DNA reads TGTGCCACCAGTGATGCGGGGGGCCAGTGGGTAGATACGCAGTATTTT.

The CDR3 here is CASSILWEGLTGSYGYTF. The CDR3 bases are TGTGCCAGTAGTATCCTTTGGGAGGGACTAACCGGGAGCTATGGCTACACCTTC. The chain combines TRBV19 with TRBJ1-2; the D gene is possibly TRBD1 (5 bases). The germline V gene has CDR1 LNHDA and CDR2 SQIVND (reference sequence). The V and J ends lost 3 bases and 4 bases respectively, with 24 bases between them. CDR3 length: 18 amino acids.

The table lists this clone with a few counts. The rearrangement links TRBV5-1 to TRBJ2-2; TRBD2 matches 9 bases. The CDR3 has 14 residues. Germline lookup yields CDR1 SGHRS and CDR2 YFSETQ. Losses at the gene ends were 4 bases for V and 5 bases for J; bases not matched to a gene: 3. CDR3 nucleotides: TGCGCCAGCAGCGTGCTAGCGGGGACCGGGGAGCTGTTTTTT. Encoded protein: CASSVLAGTGELFF.

This chain joins TRBV3-1 (or the pseudogene TRBV3-2) and TRBJ1-3, with D possibly matching TRBD1 (5 bases). The V end lost 0 bases, the J end lost 3 bases, and 9 bases lay between the germline ends. CDR3 length equals 15 residues. Germline-derived CDR1 and CDR2 are LGHDT and YNNKEL (reference sequence). The CDR3 DNA reads TGTGCCAGCAGCCAAGATCTGACAGTTGGAAACACCATATATTTT. This gives the protein CASSQDLTVGNTIYF.

The rearrangement links TRBV19 to TRBJ2-3; the D gene is possibly TRBD1 (6 bases). V gave up 4 bases and J gave up 4 bases, with 9 bases separating them. The germline V gene encodes CDR1 LNHDA and CDR2 SQIVND (reference sequence). This CDR3 comprises 13 residues. The CDR3 reads CASSTPGADTQYF. In DNA, the CDR3 is TGTGCCAGTAGTACCCCAGGGGCAGATACGCAGTATTTT.

The chain combines TRBV4-3 with TRBJ2-3; D is perhaps TRBD1 (5 bases). Germline loops: CDR1 LGHNA, CDR2 YSLEER. V lost 0 bases and J lost 2, with 15 bases in between. The CDR3 loop spans 17 amino acids. CDR3: CASSQERFLGDTDTQYF. DNA for the CDR3: TGCGCCAGCAGCCAAGAACGGTTTCTAGGGGACACAGATACGCAGTATTTT.

This clone was seen a single time. This rearrangement joins TRBV9 to TRBJ1-6; 10 positions agree with TRBD1. There are 18 residues in the CDR3. Unmatched junction bases numbered 11, after V lost 4 bases and J lost 4 bases. CDR1 SGDLS and CDR2 YYNGEE come from the germline V gene. CDR3 residues: CASSLNPDRGHYNSPLHF. CDR3 nucleotide sequence: TGTGCCAGCAGCCTCAACCCCGACAGGGGGCATTATAATTCACCCCTCCACTTT.